Following are 12 T cell receptor beta chains from one sample sequenced in a study of OX40 agonist ivuxolimab in advanced cancers. The repertoire was sequenced with immunoSEQ multiplex PCR; TCRdb's copy has only in-frame clones and lacks some. The table shows roughly 70,000 clones, with over 80% occurring only once. The sample here was CD4+ or CD8+ T cells sorted from blood, taken in a trial of the OX40 agonist ivuxolimab. These receptors were collected from an adult with an advanced solid tumor such as melanoma, head and neck, liver or kidney cancer.

The CDR3, as DNA: TGTGCCAGCAGCGTAGGGCCAGATAACTATGGCTACACCTTC. The encoded protein is CASSVGPDNYGYTF. The chain links TRBV9 to TRBJ1-2; D gene ambiguous. V was trimmed by 0 bases and J by 1 base, leaving 7 bases between them. Germline CDR1 is SGDLS and CDR2 is YYNGEE. The CDR3 runs to 14 residues.

This sequence joins TRBV5-8 and TRBJ1-1; D possibly corresponds to TRBD1 (5 bases). The CDR3 loop spans 13 amino acids. V was shortened by 4 bases and J by 1 base, with 8 bases between the two germline ends. Looked up from germline, CDR1 is SGHTS and CDR2 is YDEGEE. The DNA of the CDR3 is TGTGCCAGCAGCAAAGGACAGAACACTGAAGCTTTCTTT. Translation: CASSKGQNTEAFF.

The gene calls are TRBV29-1 and TRBJ2-5; TRBD1 agrees at 8 bases. There are 15 residues in the CDR3. Germline loops: CDR1 SQVTM, CDR2 ANQGSEA. Trimming removed 4 bases from V and 1 base from J; junction bases left unmatched: 8. CDR3 DNA sequence: TGCAGCGTTGGCAGGGGGCTAAGCGGCCAAGAGACCCAGTACTTC. This gives the protein CSVGRGLSGQETQYF.

The chain has TRBV5-1 and TRBJ1-2, with D uncertain. The germline V gene has CDR1 SGHRS and CDR2 YFSETQ. The CDR3 totals 14 residues. V was shortened by 4 bases and J by 6 bases, with 16 bases between the two germline ends. The CDR3 nucleotides read TGCGCCAGCAGCATTGCGTCCCCAAATGATGGCTACACCTTC. Protein product: CASSIASPNDGYTF.

The genes are TRBV7-2 and TRBJ2-5; tentative D call: TRBD2 (5 bases). Trimming cost V 11 bases and J 1 base, with 17 bases left between them. Looked up from germline, CDR1 is SGHTA and CDR2 is FQGNSA. This CDR3 region has 14 residues. The DNA for the CDR3 is TGTGCCTCCCTGGTTAGCGTGTTCCAAGAGACCCAGTACTTC. The encoded protein is CASLVSVFQETQYF.

CDR3 in DNA: TGTGCCAGCAGTGACGGGGTAGGCGATTACTACGAGCAGTACTTC. It codes for CASSDGVGDYYEQYF. The chain is built from TRBV2 and TRBJ2-7; D may be TRBD2 (5 bases). V was pared by 3 bases and J by 3 bases, with 15 bases between. The CDR3 covers 15 residues. Germline lookup yields CDR1 SNHLY and CDR2 FYNNEI.

The chain couples TRBV4-3 to TRBJ1-3; D unclear. The CDR3 totals 16 residues. Germline V lookup: CDR1 LGHNA, CDR2 YSLEER. V lost 1 base and J lost 0, with 10 bases in between. The chain's CDR3 is CASSQVNPGSGNTIYF. The CDR3 nucleotides read TGCGCCAGCAGCCAAGTAAACCCCGGCTCTGGAAACACCATATATTTT.

This chain's CDR3 is CASSLASSGVPGYGYTF. The DNA of the CDR3 is TGTGCCAGCAGCTTAGCTTCATCAGGAGTCCCGGGGTATGGCTACACCTTC. This chain connects TRBV7-2 to TRBJ1-2; D not certain. CDR3 length: 17 residues. V was cut by 0 bases and J by 5 bases, with 19 bases left in between. Germline values: CDR1 SGHTA, CDR2 FQGNSA.

CDR3 amino acids: CASSGGTRRTVGQETQYF. The CDR3 nucleotides are TGTGCCAGCAGTGGTGGTACGCGAAGGACAGTGGGGCAAGAGACCCAGTACTTC. The genes are TRBV6-1 and TRBJ2-5; weak D call: TRBD1 (6 bases). Germline V gene data show CDR1 as MNHNS and CDR2 as SASEGT. Trimming took off 4 bases at V and 2 bases at J, with 23 bases between the two ends. This CDR3 has 18 residues.

This chain joins TRBV10-3 and TRBJ2-2; D possibly matches TRBD1 or TRBD2 (5 bases each). V was trimmed by 7 bases and J by 1 base, leaving 10 bases between them. The germline CDR1 and CDR2 sequences are ENHRY and SYGVKD. CDR3 length: 14 residues. The CDR3 sequence: CAINRDGNTGELFF. The CDR3 DNA reads as TGTGCCATCAATCGGGACGGGAACACCGGGGAGCTGTTTTTT.

The genes are TRBV5-1 and TRBJ2-3; 12 nucleotides match TRBD1. Trimming took 5 bases from V and 6 from J; bases not matched to a gene: 10. Germline lookup yields CDR1 SGHRS and CDR2 YFSETQ. The CDR3 has 16 amino acids. This chain's CDR3 is CASSPGQGARWDTQYF. Written as DNA, the CDR3 is TGCGCCAGCAGTCCGGGACAGGGGGCTCGTTGGGATACGCAGTATTTT. The whole variable domain, remainder taken from reference TRBV5-1 and TRBJ2-3, is KAGVTQTPRYLIKTRGQQVTLSCSPISGHRSVSWYQQTPGQGLQFLFEYFSETQRNKGNFPGRFSGRQFSNSRSEMNVSTLELGDSALYLCASSPGQGARWDTQYFGPGTRLTVL.

The sample holds one count of this clone. The rearrangement joins TRBV21-1 to TRBJ2-3; TRBD2, the table's D call, was not compared with the DNA. TRBV21-1 is noted as a pseudogene. The CDR3 sequence is 19 residues long. DNA for the CDR3: TGTGCCAGCAGCAAAGCGCACGGACTAGCGGGAGTTCTTAGAGATACGCAGTATTTT. Translated: CASSKAHGLAGVLRDTQYF.